This T cell receptor (beta chain) comes out of a study of cytomegalovirus exposure and HLA in healthy donors. As regards this clone: Its specificity is unknown.

The V gene end was trimmed by 3 bases and the J gene end by 4 bases; junction bases not matched to a gene: 6. Germline V CDR1 and CDR2: MNHEY, SMNVEV (reference sequence). This CDR3 spans 15 amino acids. Study outcomes and limitations: A later examination showed that TCR association rates differed by HLA locus, with DRB1 most and HLA-C fewest. Across donors, sequencing depth was assumed by presence/absence analyses to be roughly uniform.

PCR used 60 Vbeta primers and 13 Jbeta primers. Some clones are missing from TCRdb's copy, which holds only in-frame ones; the method was immunoSEQ multiplex PCR. The sample contains 74,000 or so clones, 60% to 80% of which appear only once. J is TRBJ2-7 and V is TRBV27; the match to TRBD1 covers 10 bases. This sequence was found in a woman aged 40 to 50 in good health and CMV-seropositive. The sequenced sample was PBMCs. DNA for the CDR3: TGTGCCAGCAGTTTGGTGGGACAGGGGCTGTACGAGCAGTACTTC. It yields the protein CASSLVGQGLYEQYF.